The subject of this entry is one T cell receptor (beta chain). Its specificity is unknown. TCRdb recomputed calls from the reads with MiXCR, one row per CDR3 protein. Of around 490,000 distinct CDR3 sequences in the sample, about 30% were seen once. The record originates from a study of T cell repertoires in cytomegalovirus infection. Background on the study: Signatures in public TCR beta sequences pointed to both CMV infection and matching HLA type.

The germline CDR1 and CDR2 sequences are LNHDA and SQIVND (reference sequence). V dropped 6 bases and J dropped 7; count of bases not matched to a gene: 6. This CDR3 spans 14 amino acids. Overall study results and limits: Across the ex vivo response, the dominant clonotypes were HLA-C-restricted CMV-specific TCR beta clonotypes. Frequencies of public TCR beta families were cumulated, and this identified carriers of CMV plus the relevant HLA.

V is TRBV19 and J is TRBJ2-1; 10 positions agree with TRBD2. Sequenced sample: PBMCs. The origin of this receptor is a human donor in good health (CMV status not recorded). Some clones in this sample may be carry-over from other donors' samples. The CDR3 here is CASRHLAGANEQFF. The CDR3 DNA reads TGTGCCAGTAGGCATCTAGCGGGAGCGAATGAGCAGTTCTTC.